A single sample gave rise to the 19 T cell receptor beta chains below, sequenced in a study of human T cells and chemical hapten exposure. The time point here: patch test 2, 6 weeks after DPC sensitization. This sample's treatment: therapeutic diphenylcyclopropenone sensitization with weekly scalp DPC. TCRdb re-called the RACE reads with MiXCR, one entry per CDR3 protein. The data contain some 82,000 distinct CDR3 sequences, 5% to 8.5% of them singletons. The input for sequencing was whole blood, taken in connection with sensitization to the hapten diphenylcyclopropenone (DPC). The receptors come from a woman aged 25 to 39 with alopecia areata. Some clones in this sample may be carry-over from other donors' samples.

The rearrangement uses TRBV30 and TRBJ1-5, with TRBD1 as a possible D gene (5 bases). Looked up from germline, CDR1 is GTSNPN and CDR2 is SVGIG (reference sequence). V was shortened by 3 bases and J by 2 bases, with 14 bases between the two germline ends. This CDR3 spans 15 amino acids. The CDR3 nucleotides are TGTGCCTGGAGACTCCCCGACAGCCGCAATCAGCCCCAGCATTTT. Amino acid sequence: CAWRLPDSRNQPQHF.

This clonotype was counted many times. The chain uses TRBV6-6 and TRBJ2-5; no firm D call. V lost 2 bases and J 1 base, leaving 2 bases between the germline ends. The germline CDR1 and CDR2 sequences are MNHNY and SVGAGI (reference sequence). This CDR3 has 12 amino acids. As DNA, the CDR3 is TGTGCCAGCAGTTACCCCCAAGAGACCCAGTACTTC. It is translated as CASSYPQETQYF.

The V and J genes are TRBV6-5 and TRBJ2-1; 10 positions match TRBD2. V shed 7 bases and J 6 bases; nucleotides not matched to a gene: 15. The CDR3 sequence is 17 residues long. The germline V gene has CDR1 MNHEY and CDR2 SVGAGI. CDR3 nucleotides: TGTGCCAGCACCCCCGTCCGGACTAGCGGACCTGGCAATGAGCAGTTCTTC. It specifies CASTPVRTSGPGNEQFF.

This clonotype was recorded at least ten times. The genes are TRBV27 and TRBJ1-1; possibly TRBD1 for D (5 bases). Germline values: CDR1 MNHEY, CDR2 SMNVEV (reference sequence). This CDR3 region has 14 residues. V lost 9 bases, J lost 3 bases, and 17 bases lay in between. This CDR3 is CASTSWGRDTEAFF. The CDR3 DNA reads as TGTGCCAGTACCTCCTGGGGGAGGGACACTGAAGCTTTCTTT.

The chain recombines TRBV11-3 with TRBJ2-1, with D perhaps matching TRBD2 (6 bases). V lost 5 bases and J lost 16, with 24 bases in between. Germline CDR1 reads SGHNT; CDR2 reads YENEEA. This CDR3 contains 14 residues. The CDR3 DNA reads as TGTGCCAGCAGCCTAGGATCTACTGCCGCCGGGGGTTTCTTC. The encoded protein is CASSLGSTAAGGFF.

This chain connects TRBV5-1 to TRBJ1-6; D gene ambiguous. Germline values: CDR1 SGHRS, CDR2 YFSETQ. Trimming stripped 1 base from V and 5 bases from J, with 7 bases between. The CDR3 is 14 amino acids. The CDR3 bases are TGCGCCAGCAGCTTGTCCGGCGATAATTCACCCCTCCACTTT. Translating it yields CASSLSGDNSPLHF.

The rearrangement joins TRBV20-1 to TRBJ2-1; D remains ambiguous. Trimming cost V 3 bases and J 5 bases, with 11 bases left between them. CDR1 DFQATT and CDR2 SNEGSKA come from the germline V gene (reference sequence). This CDR3 region has 13 residues. CDR3 nucleotides: TGCAGTGCTAGTTCTCAGGCTGACAATGAGCAGTTCTTC. Translating gives CSASSQADNEQFF.

The table lists this clonotype with many counts. The V and J genes are TRBV6-2 or TRBV6-3 and TRBJ2-3, with D hard to call. Germline-derived CDR1 and CDR2 are MNHEY and SVGEGT. The CDR3 length is 15 residues. Trimming removed 1 base at V and 5 bases at J, with 13 bases between. In DNA form, the CDR3 reads TGTGCCAGCAGTTACTATGCGGCTCCCGTAGATACGCAGTATTTT. It yields the protein CASSYYAAPVDTQYF.

CDR3 in amino acids: CASSLNGGISHNEQFF. The CDR3 bases are TGTGCCAGCAGTTTAAACGGGGGCATATCCCACAATGAGCAGTTCTTC. This rearrangement joins TRBV27 to TRBJ2-1; D is possibly TRBD1 or TRBD2 (6 bases each). V was shortened by 2 bases and J by 5 bases, with 16 bases between the two germline ends. This CDR3 has 16 amino acids. Germline values: CDR1 MNHEY, CDR2 SMNVEV (reference sequence).

This clonotype has ten or more counts. The chain couples TRBV18 to TRBJ1-1; 9 nucleotides line up with TRBD1. The CDR3 consists of 15 residues. Germline values: CDR1 KGHSH, CDR2 LQKENI. The ends lost 3 bases at V and 1 base at J; junction bases unmatched: 3. The CDR3 DNA reads TGTGCCAGCTCACCCTGGACAGGGGCGAACACTGAAGCTTTCTTT. It is translated as CASSPWTGANTEAFF. The full variable domain, rest sourced from reference TRBV18 and TRBJ1-1, is NAGVMQNPRHLVRRRGQEARLRCSPMKGHSHVYWYRQLPEEGLKFMVYLQKENIIDESGMPKERFSAEFPKEGPSILRIQQVVRGDSAAYFCASSPWTGANTEAFFGQGTRLTVV.

This clonotype occurred many times. The genes are TRBV6-5 and TRBJ2-4; TRBD2 is a possible D gene (6 bases). The CDR3 consists of 14 residues. Germline CDR1 is MNHEY and CDR2 is SVGAGI. Trimming removed 2 bases at V and 1 base at J, with 6 bases between. The DNA for the CDR3 is TGTGCCAGCAGTTACGGGGGGGCCAAAAACATTCAGTACTTC. Protein product: CASSYGGAKNIQYF.

This clonotype was counted only a few times. The rearrangement uses TRBV19 and TRBJ2-1; TRBD1 is a possible D gene (6 bases). Trimming removed 5 bases at V and 5 bases at J, with 16 bases between. Germline V gene lookup returns CDR1 LNHDA and CDR2 SQIVND (reference sequence). The CDR3 runs 15 residues. Here the CDR3 DNA reads TGTGCCAGTAGTGTGTCTAGGACAGTCCACAATGAGCAGTTCTTC. Its translation is CASSVSRTVHNEQFF.

This clonotype was seen a few times. V and J are TRBV6-1 and TRBJ1-6; tentatively, D is TRBD1 (5 bases). The V gene lost 2 bases and the J gene lost 10 bases, with 12 bases spanning the gap. Germline CDR1 is MNHNS and CDR2 is SASEGT. The CDR3 runs 14 residues. This CDR3 is CASSEFGGRSPLHF. CDR3 sequence (DNA): TGTGCCAGCAGTGAATTTGGGGGAAGATCACCCCTCCACTTT.

This clonotype showed up many times. The chain carries TRBV12-3 or TRBV12-4 and TRBJ1-5; a possible D gene is TRBD1 (6 bases). V was trimmed by 6 bases and J by 3 bases, leaving 18 bases between them. The CDR3 is made up of 16 amino acids. The CDR3 coding sequence is TGTGCCAGCAGCCATGGATCGGACAGACCCAATCAGCCCCAGCATTTT. Translating it yields CASSHGSDRPNQPQHF.

This clonotype was picked up a small number of times. The chain is built from TRBV18 and TRBJ2-5; D may correspond to TRBD1 or TRBD2 (6 bases each). Germline V gene data show CDR1 as KGHSH and CDR2 as LQKENI. The V end was cut by 3 bases, the J end by 5 bases, with 13 bases between. The CDR3 spans 14 residues. CDR3 DNA: TGTGCCAGCTCACCGGAAGGGGGGTACGAGACCCAGTACTTC. Amino acids: CASSPEGGYETQYF.

The chain uses TRBV29-1 and TRBJ1-2, with 7 bases identical to TRBD1. Germline CDR1 SQVTM, CDR2 ANQGSEA. V was pared by 0 bases and J by 5 bases, with 6 bases of the junction left unmatched. The CDR3 is 14 amino acids. CDR3 loop: CSVEDVQGWYGYTF. As DNA, the CDR3 is TGCAGCGTTGAAGATGTACAGGGGTGGTATGGCTACACCTTC.

This clonotype was seen ten or more times. The chain employs TRBV7-3 and TRBJ1-2; D might be TRBD1 (5 bases). Trimming took 2 bases from V and 0 from J, leaving 25 bases between them. The germline CDR1 and CDR2 sequences are SGHTA and FQGTGA. This CDR3 spans 20 amino acids. The CDR3 region has the DNA TGTGCCAGCAGCTTATTGGGAGGTGGTGGCAGGGACGGAGCTAACTATGGCTACACCTTC. Encoded protein: CASSLLGGGGRDGANYGYTF.

This clonotype was seen ten or more times. The chain recombines TRBV11-2 with TRBJ2-3, with D perhaps matching TRBD2 (5 bases). V was shortened by 0 bases and J by 4 bases, with 11 bases between the two germline ends. The germline V gene has CDR1 SGHAT and CDR2 FQNNGV. The CDR3 runs 15 residues. The CDR3 DNA sequence: TGTGCCAGCAGCTTAGATCTGGCGGGCCCAGATACGCAGTATTTT. It yields the protein CASSLDLAGPDTQYF.

This clonotype has at least ten counts. The chain recombines TRBV12-3 or TRBV12-4 with TRBJ1-1; D gene uncertain. CDR3 length equals 18 residues. The V end was cut by 8 bases, the J end by 0 bases, with 25 bases between. The CDR3 bases are TGTGCCAGCGGACCTCGATTATGGGTCCGGAGTTTGAACACTGAAGCTTTCTTT. Residues: CASGPRLWVRSLNTEAFF.